Given below is one T cell receptor (beta chain) in context. Its specificity is not known. The source of the sample is a study of T cell repertoires in cytomegalovirus infection. The wider study: Recently identified HLA-C-restricted CMV epitopes were used, and well-studied HLA-B-restricted CMV epitopes were used as well. A matching HLA type, together with CMV infection, was signaled by public TCR beta signatures.

Study-wide findings and caveats: Ex vivo, HLA-C-restricted CMV-specific TCR beta clonotypes prevailed over the rest of the response. Carriers of CMV and the relevant HLA type were discriminated by public TCR beta frequency.

One entry per CDR3 protein, called by TCRdb with MiXCR from the reads. The sample yields a few hundred thousand distinct CDR3 sequences, about 20% seen once. The J segment lost 3 bases and the V segment lost 0 bases, leaving 6 bases of the junction unmatched. Germline CDR1 is MNHGY and CDR2 is SAAAGT. This CDR3 is 16 amino acids long. The chain is built from TRBV6-8 and TRBJ2-7; TRBD1 matches at 9 bases. The source of this sequence is a human donor in good health (CMV status not recorded). Some clones in this sample may be carry-over from other donors' samples. Sequences were derived from cultured PBMCs, sampled from culture after CMV antigen stimulation. CDR3 protein: CASSYSTGTGIYEQYF. For the CDR3, the DNA is TGTGCCAGCAGTTACTCCACCGGGACAGGGATCTACGAGCAGTACTTC.